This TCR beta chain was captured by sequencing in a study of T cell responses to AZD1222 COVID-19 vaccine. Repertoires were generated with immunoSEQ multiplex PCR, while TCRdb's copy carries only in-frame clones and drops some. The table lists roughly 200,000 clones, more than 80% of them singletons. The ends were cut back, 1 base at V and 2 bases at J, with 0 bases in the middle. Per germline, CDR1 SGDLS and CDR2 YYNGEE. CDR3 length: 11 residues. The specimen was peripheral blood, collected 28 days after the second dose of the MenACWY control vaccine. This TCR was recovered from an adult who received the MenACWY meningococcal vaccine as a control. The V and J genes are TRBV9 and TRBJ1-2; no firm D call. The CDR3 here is CASSVNYGYTF. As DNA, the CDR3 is TGTGCCAGCAGCGTAAACTATGGCTACACCTTC. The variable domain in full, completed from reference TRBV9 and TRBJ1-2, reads DSGVTQTPKHLITATGQRVTLRCSPRSGDLSVYWYQQSLDQGLQFLIQYYNGEERAKGNILERFSAQQFPDLHSELNLSSLELGDSALYFCASSVNYGYTFGSGTRLTVV.